This T cell receptor beta chain originates from a study of T cells in Graves' hyperthyroidism and ophthalmopathy. Overall study findings and caveats: Ophthalmopathy was identified by the model a median around 5.9 months ahead of onset.

This clonotype occurred many times. Its antigen is unidentified. Amplification targeted TCR beta CDR3 regions from RNA transcripts. The HTBI primer set was used in a first-round RT-PCR of the TCR CDR3. TCRdb reprocessed the multiplex PCR reads with MiXCR, giving one entry per CDR3 protein. The repertoire holds around 340,000 distinct CDR3 sequences, with roughly 20% as singletons. Trimming took off 3 bases at V and 6 bases at J, with 18 bases between the two ends. The CDR3 has 16 residues. Germline CDR1 reads MNHEY; CDR2 reads SMNVEV (reference sequence). Diagnoses rested on clinical symptoms, serum thyroxine and TRAb, thyroid ultrasound and orbital computed tomography.

The chain is built from TRBV27 and TRBJ1-5; D is perhaps TRBD1 (5 bases). Material for sequencing was blood. This receptor was taken from a woman in her forties or fifties with Graves' hyperthyroidism. The DNA for the CDR3 is TGTGCCAGCAGTTTTGGAGGGCCCCACCAGGGTCAGCCCCAGCATTTT. It codes for CASSFGGPHQGQPQHF.